This T cell receptor beta chain originates from a study of shared clonotypes between healthy human individuals. Study in general: Three plates were used per donor for CD4 naive, three for CD4 memory, two for CD8 naive and one for CD8 memory.

Study-level points and caveats: Non-shared clonotypes had lower generation probabilities than those shared by all four donors.

Libraries were prepared by immunoSEQ multiplex PCR; TCRdb keeps only in-frame clonotypes and omits some of them. In the table there are millions of clones, around nine tenths of which are singletons. Healthy HIV-negative adults with no recent acute infections or vaccinations were recruited as donors. Notes on this clone: The antigen remains unidentified.

V was clipped by 6 bases and J by 2 bases, with 10 bases between them. The CDR3 spans 13 residues. Germline V gene sequence: CDR1 MNHEY, CDR2 SMNVEV (reference sequence). Sequenced material: naive CD4+ T cells sorted from blood. Subset in this sample: CD45RA+ positively selected. This chain joins TRBV27 and TRBJ2-5; D remains unclear. The sequence was collected from a man aged 18 to 30 in good health. This CDR3 is CASRSLGQETQYF. DNA for the CDR3: TGTGCCAGCAGGAGTTTAGGGCAAGAGACCCAGTACTTC.